A selection of T cell receptor beta chains follows, all from one sample in a study of blood T cells in healthy people across ages. Using its own MiXCR run on the 5' RACE reads, TCRdb lists one record per CDR3 protein. The table includes some 1.5 million distinct CDR3 sequences, about 45% detected once. Input material: blood. The receptors shown here come from a young woman in good health. CDR3s include the opening cysteine and the closing phenylalanine or tryptophan. D genes are given only for firm matches. For some rows the clone size is stated as once, few or many, or as a class when expanded; others skip it.

clone_size: NA; v_call: TRBV7-2; j_call: TRBJ1-2; d_call: NA; cdr3_nt: TGTGCCAGCAGCGTCGGTTCAAGAGCTAACTATGGCTACACCTTC; cdr3_aa: CASSVGSRANYGYTF
clone_size: many; v_call: TRBV4-3; j_call: TRBJ1-2; d_call: NA; cdr3_nt: TGCGCCAGCAGCCCTCCCGGAGGGGACTATGGCTACACCTTC; cdr3_aa: CASSPPGGDYGYTF
clone_size: few; v_call: TRBV4-3; j_call: TRBJ2-7; d_call: TRBD2; cdr3_nt: TGCGCCAGCAGCCAAGAGCGGGAGGTGGGTTACGAGCAGTACTTC; cdr3_aa: CASSQEREVGYEQYF
clone_size: few; v_call: TRBV6-2/TRBV6-3; j_call: TRBJ2-1; d_call: TRBD2; cdr3_nt: TGTGCCACCAGCGGGGCCTCCTACAATGAGCAGTTCTTC; cdr3_aa: CATSGASYNEQFF
clone_size: few; v_call: TRBV7-2; j_call: TRBJ2-1; d_call: TRBD2; cdr3_nt: TGTGCCAGCAGCTTAAACCTAGCGGGAGTCCGGAGTTACAATGAGCAGTTCTTC; cdr3_aa: CASSLNLAGVRSYNEQFF
clone_size: NA; v_call: TRBV5-1; j_call: TRBJ2-1; d_call: TRBD2; cdr3_nt: TGCGCCAGCAGCGCGGTAGCGGGGGGGAGCGGTGAGCAGTTCTTC; cdr3_aa: CASSAVAGGSGEQFF
clone_size: few; v_call: TRBV2; j_call: TRBJ2-2; d_call: NA; cdr3_nt: TGTGCCAGCAGTGTAGAGGAAAACACCGGGGAGCTGTTTTTT; cdr3_aa: CASSVEENTGELFF
clone_size: NA; v_call: TRBV7-9; j_call: TRBJ2-7; d_call: NA; cdr3_nt: TGTGCCAGCAGCTCCAGTCAGGGATCTAACCACGAGCAGTACTTC; cdr3_aa: CASSSSQGSNHEQYF
clone_size: few; v_call: TRBV4-1; j_call: TRBJ2-5; d_call: NA; cdr3_nt: TGCGCCAGCAGCCAAGGGTACAGCCAAGAGACCCAGTACTTC; cdr3_aa: CASSQGYSQETQYF
clone_size: few; v_call: TRBV20-1; j_call: TRBJ2-5; d_call: NA; cdr3_nt: TGCAGTGCCACCCCCCTCGGACCGGCGGAGACCCAGTACTTC; cdr3_aa: CSATPLGPAETQYF
clone_size: many; v_call: TRBV6-2/TRBV6-3; j_call: TRBJ2-1; d_call: NA; cdr3_nt: TGTGCCAGCAGTTACCTTGGACGGGAGCAGTTCTTC; cdr3_aa: CASSYLGREQFF
clone_size: few; v_call: TRBV4-3; j_call: TRBJ2-3; d_call: TRBD2; cdr3_nt: TGCGCCAGCAGCCAAAGCCCATTGGCGGGGGGATCCACAGATACGCAGTATTTT; cdr3_aa: CASSQSPLAGGSTDTQYF
clone_size: few; v_call: TRBV6-1; j_call: TRBJ2-3; d_call: NA; cdr3_nt: TGTGCCAGCAGTGTGGTGTGGGGTACGCAGTATTTT; cdr3_aa: CASSVVWGTQYF
clone_size: NA; v_call: TRBV24-1; j_call: TRBJ1-1; d_call: NA; cdr3_nt: TGTGCCACCAGTGATTCCCTGGGGGCGCGAGTGGTTTCGGACACTGAAGCTTTCTTT; cdr3_aa: CATSDSLGARVVSDTEAFF
clone_size: many; v_call: TRBV3-1; j_call: TRBJ1-1; d_call: NA; cdr3_nt: TGCGCCAGCAGCCAGGTTGGAACTGAAGCTTTCTTT; cdr3_aa: CASSQVGTEAFF
clone_size: NA; v_call: TRBV15; j_call: TRBJ2-5; d_call: NA; cdr3_nt: TGTGCCACCAGCGAGACAGGCGGACAAGAGACCCAGTACTTC; cdr3_aa: CATSETGGQETQYF
clone_size: NA; v_call: TRBV12-3/TRBV12-4; j_call: TRBJ1-2; d_call: NA; cdr3_nt: TGTGCCAGCAGTTGGGACTCGTGGGGCTACACCTTC; cdr3_aa: CASSWDSWGYTF
clone_size: few; v_call: TRBV29-1; j_call: TRBJ1-2; d_call: NA; cdr3_nt: TGCAGCGTTCAACGCGGGAGAAGCTCCGGCTACACCTTC; cdr3_aa: CSVQRGRSSGYTF
clone_size: few; v_call: TRBV12-5; j_call: TRBJ1-1; d_call: NA; cdr3_nt: TGTGCTAGTGCCTTCAGAGAGAACACTGAAGCTTTCTTT; cdr3_aa: CASAFRENTEAFF
clone_size: few; v_call: TRBV11-2; j_call: TRBJ1-2; d_call: TRBD1; cdr3_nt: TGTGCCAGCAGCTTTCCAGGGGGACAGGGCTACACCTTC; cdr3_aa: CASSFPGGQGYTF
clone_size: few; v_call: TRBV20-1; j_call: TRBJ2-7; d_call: NA; cdr3_nt: TGCAGTGCTAGTAGGGGGGGGGACACCTACGAGCAGTACTTC; cdr3_aa: CSASRGGDTYEQYF
clone_size: few; v_call: TRBV13; j_call: TRBJ2-2; d_call: NA; cdr3_nt: TGTGCCAGCCTTCCGACGCCGAACACCGGGGAGCTGTTTTTT; cdr3_aa: CASLPTPNTGELFF
clone_size: NA; v_call: TRBV2; j_call: TRBJ1-4; d_call: TRBD1; cdr3_nt: TGTGCCAGCCAAGACAGGGGGGGAGAAAAACTGTTTTTT; cdr3_aa: CASQDRGGEKLFF
clone_size: NA; v_call: TRBV27; j_call: TRBJ2-1; d_call: NA; cdr3_nt: TGTGCCAGCAGTGAGGTGGAGAGCTCCCACAATGAGCAGTTCTTC; cdr3_aa: CASSEVESSHNEQFF
clone_size: once; v_call: TRBV20-1; j_call: TRBJ2-5; d_call: TRBD1; cdr3_nt: TGCAGTGCTAAACGGACAGGGAATGCCAATGAGCAGTACTTC; cdr3_aa: CSAKRTGNANEQYF
clone_size: NA; v_call: TRBV2; j_call: TRBJ2-1; d_call: NA; cdr3_nt: TGTGCCAGCAGGGGAGGGGGCTCCTACAATGTGCAGTTCTTC; cdr3_aa: CASRGGGSYNVQFF
clone_size: NA; v_call: TRBV29-1; j_call: TRBJ2-3; d_call: NA; cdr3_nt: TGCAGCGTCGGACCCCTTGTGATAAGGGGAAGGGCTACCACAGATACGCAGTATTTT; cdr3_aa: CSVGPLVIRGRATTDTQYF
clone_size: NA; v_call: TRBV30; j_call: TRBJ1-5; d_call: TRBD1; cdr3_nt: TGTGCCTGGGGGGACAGCTTAAATCAGCCCCAGCATTTT; cdr3_aa: CAWGDSLNQPQHF
clone_size: NA; v_call: TRBV10-3; j_call: TRBJ2-2; d_call: NA; cdr3_nt: TGTGCCATCAGTGACAGAACAGACACCGGGGAGCTGTTTTTT; cdr3_aa: CAISDRTDTGELFF
clone_size: NA; v_call: TRBV29-1; j_call: TRBJ1-2; d_call: TRBD1; cdr3_nt: TGCAGCGTCGAACAGGGGGACGGCTACACCTTC; cdr3_aa: CSVEQGDGYTF
clone_size: NA; v_call: TRBV5-6; j_call: TRBJ1-2; d_call: NA; cdr3_nt: TGTGCCAGCAGCAAGGGGAGACTCTATGGCTACACCTTC; cdr3_aa: CASSKGRLYGYTF
clone_size: NA; v_call: TRBV2; j_call: TRBJ2-1; d_call: NA; cdr3_nt: TGTGCCAGCAGTGAGAGGGATGAGACCCAGTTCTTC; cdr3_aa: CASSERDETQFF
clone_size: NA; v_call: TRBV28; j_call: TRBJ1-2; d_call: NA; cdr3_nt: TGTGCCAGCAGTTTACCCGGGGGACCGTATGGCTACACCTTC; cdr3_aa: CASSLPGGPYGYTF
clone_size: NA; v_call: TRBV21-1; j_call: TRBJ1-4; d_call: NA; cdr3_nt: TGTGCCAGCAGCAAAGTTCCGGGACAGGGTAACGAAAAACTGTTTTTT; cdr3_aa: CASSKVPGQGNEKLFF
clone_size: NA; v_call: TRBV7-9; j_call: TRBJ1-1; d_call: NA; cdr3_nt: TGTGCCAGCAGCAGCAGGGGAACGAACACTGAAGCTTTCTTT; cdr3_aa: CASSSRGTNTEAFF
clone_size: few; v_call: TRBV28; j_call: TRBJ1-1; d_call: TRBD1; cdr3_nt: TGTGCCAGCAGTTTATGGGGGGACAGTAACACTGAAGCTTTCTTT; cdr3_aa: CASSLWGDSNTEAFF
clone_size: NA; v_call: TRBV6-6; j_call: TRBJ1-1; d_call: TRBD1; cdr3_nt: TGTGCCAGTCTAAAACCCGGGACAGGGAGGACTGAAGCTTTCTTT; cdr3_aa: CASLKPGTGRTEAFF
clone_size: NA; v_call: TRBV29-1; j_call: TRBJ1-1; d_call: NA; cdr3_nt: TGCAGCGTTGGAATAGGGATGAACACTGAAGCTTTCTTT; cdr3_aa: CSVGIGMNTEAFF
clone_size: NA; v_call: TRBV7-9; j_call: TRBJ2-3; d_call: TRBD2; cdr3_nt: TGTGCCAGCAGCGGCATAGCGGGAGTCGACACAGATACGCAGTATTTT; cdr3_aa: CASSGIAGVDTDTQYF
clone_size: NA; v_call: TRBV12-3/TRBV12-4; j_call: TRBJ1-5; d_call: NA; cdr3_nt: TGTGCCAGCAGTTTGGACAGCCCTTCTGGACAGCCCCAGCATTTT; cdr3_aa: CASSLDSPSGQPQHF
clone_size: many; v_call: TRBV7-2; j_call: TRBJ2-7; d_call: TRBD2; cdr3_nt: TGTGCCAGCAGCCACCCCGGGAGGGACTCCTACGAGCAGTACTTC; cdr3_aa: CASSHPGRDSYEQYF
clone_size: NA; v_call: TRBV5-1; j_call: TRBJ2-7; d_call: TRBD1; cdr3_nt: TGCGCCAGCAGCTTGTTCGGTCAGGGGACAGGGGCGCAGGATGAGCAGTACTTC; cdr3_aa: CASSLFGQGTGAQDEQYF
clone_size: many; v_call: TRBV4-3; j_call: TRBJ2-1; d_call: TRBD1; cdr3_nt: TGCGCCAGCAGCCAAGATTTGGACAGGGCGGCCTACAATGAGCAGTTCTTC; cdr3_aa: CASSQDLDRAAYNEQFF
clone_size: NA; v_call: TRBV7-2; j_call: TRBJ2-7; d_call: TRBD2; cdr3_nt: TGTGCCAGCAGCTTAGCGGGGCAGCGGGGGGGCTCCTACGAGCAGTACTTC; cdr3_aa: CASSLAGQRGGSYEQYF
clone_size: NA; v_call: TRBV20-1; j_call: TRBJ1-1; d_call: TRBD1; cdr3_nt: TGCAGTGCTAGACCCGGGACAGGGGGCTTCACTGAAGCTTTCTTT; cdr3_aa: CSARPGTGGFTEAFF
clone_size: few; v_call: TRBV2; j_call: TRBJ2-1; d_call: TRBD2; cdr3_nt: TGTGCCAGCAGTGAAGCCAGGAGCCTAGCGCGGGGGAGTGAGCAGTTCTTC; cdr3_aa: CASSEARSLARGSEQFF